Listed below are T cell receptor beta chains from one sample, sequenced in a study of blood T cell repertoires in COVID-19. Measured with immunoSEQ multiplex PCR; TCRdb has only the in-frame clones, and not every one. The table has 180,000 or so clones, about 82% seen once. Sequencing was carried out using PBMCs or T cells enriched from blood (not recorded which). These receptors originate from a woman in her twenties or thirties who had recovered from COVID-19. The CDR3 runs from the conserved cysteine through the conserved F or W. D genes are given only for firm matches. Expanded clones are given a class, and other clones once, few, many or no size at all.

v_gene,abundance,d_gene,j_gene,CDR3aa,CDR3nt
TRBV2,-,-,TRBJ1-5,CASRQVAHQPQHF,TGTGCCAGCAGGCAGGTGGCCCACCAGCCCCAGCATTTT
TRBV5-1,once,TRBD2,TRBJ2-1,CASSLVASGTLTYNEQFF,TGCGCCAGCAGCTTGGTGGCTAGCGGGACCCTAACCTACAATGAGCAGTTCTTC
TRBV30,-,-,TRBJ1-1,CAWTVGGALAPNTEAFF,TGTGCCTGGACCGTAGGGGGGGCGTTGGCCCCGAACACTGAAGCTTTCTTT
TRBV3-1/TRBV3-2,-,TRBD2,TRBJ2-1,CASSQSLRTSLLVYNEQFF,TGTGCCAGCAGCCAAAGTCTTAGGACTAGCCTCTTGGTCTACAATGAGCAGTTCTTC
TRBV28,-,-,TRBJ1-5,CASSLGRATQPQHF,TGTGCCAGCAGTTTGGGGAGGGCGACCCAGCCCCAGCATTTT
TRBV30,-,TRBD2,TRBJ2-7,CAWRVGLAGECEQYF,TGTGCCTGGAGGGTGGGACTAGCGGGAGAATGCGAGCAGTACTTC
TRBV5-1,-,TRBD2,TRBJ2-1,CASSTAAGGSYNEQFF,TGCGCCAGCAGCACAGCAGCGGGAGGGTCCTACAATGAGCAGTTCTTC
TRBV5-4,-,TRBD2,TRBJ2-2,CASSAGLAGRELFF,TGTGCCAGCAGCGCGGGACTAGCCGGACGGGAGCTGTTTTTT
TRBV2,-,TRBD2,TRBJ2-1,CASSELAGAARGEQFF,TGTGCCAGCAGTGAACTAGCGGGAGCCGCCCGGGGGGAGCAGTTCTTC
TRBV5-1,-,-,TRBJ1-2,CASSPQLGGGYGYTF,TGCGCCAGCAGCCCCCAATTGGGAGGGGGCTATGGCTACACCTTC
TRBV7-6,-,TRBD2,TRBJ2-5,CASSAAGGRETQYF,TGTGCCAGCAGCGCAGCGGGGGGGCGAGAGACCCAGTACTTC
TRBV7-6,-,TRBD2,TRBJ2-2,CASSYGASGRADTGELFF,TGTGCCAGCAGCTACGGCGCTAGCGGGAGGGCCGACACCGGGGAGCTGTTTTTT
TRBV24-1,-,TRBD1,TRBJ1-2,CATSDAPGQGTYGYTF,TGTGCCACCAGTGATGCGCCGGGACAGGGTACATATGGCTACACCTTC
TRBV30,-,-,TRBJ1-2,CAWSVFGGRAYGYTF,TGTGCCTGGAGTGTATTCGGGGGGCGCGCCTATGGCTACACCTTC
TRBV27,-,-,TRBJ1-1,CASRRWTENTEAFF,TGTGCCAGCAGGCGTTGGACAGAGAACACTGAAGCTTTCTTT
TRBV5-1,-,TRBD1,TRBJ2-3,CASSDRGITDTQYF,TGCGCCAGCAGCGACAGGGGCATCACGGATACGCAGTATTTT
TRBV24-1,few,TRBD1,TRBJ1-5,CATSDSGTGGDYRINQPQHF,TGTGCCACCAGTGATTCCGGGACAGGGGGGGATTACCGGATCAATCAGCCCCAGCATTTT
TRBV28,few,TRBD2,TRBJ2-7,CASSPRLAGDNEQYF,TGTGCCAGCAGCCCAAGACTAGCGGGAGACAACGAGCAGTACTTC
TRBV2,once,-,TRBJ2-5,CASSLQNLETQYF,TGTGCCAGCAGTTTACAGAACCTAGAGACCCAGTACTTC
TRBV15,once,TRBD1,TRBJ2-7,CATSRAGQGSYEQYF,TGTGCCACCAGCAGGGCAGGACAGGGCTCCTACGAGCAGTACTTC
TRBV7-3,-,-,TRBJ1-4,CASSPGVGEKLFF,TGTGCCAGCAGCCCCGGGGTGGGAGAAAAACTGTTTTTT
TRBV12-5,few,-,TRBJ1-2,CASGNYGIFYGYTF,TGTGCTAGTGGAAACTACGGGATCTTCTATGGCTACACCTTC
TRBV28,-,TRBD2,TRBJ2-7,CASSFLSGGEQYF,TGTGCCAGCAGTTTTTTGTCGGGGGGAGAGCAGTACTTC
TRBV2,-,TRBD2,TRBJ2-5,CASRRREGRETQYF,TGTGCCAGCCGTCGGCGGGAGGGCCGAGAGACCCAGTACTTC
TRBV7-6,-,TRBD1,TRBJ1-4,CASSLGWTGGRANEKLFF,TGTGCCAGCAGCTTAGGCTGGACAGGGGGCAGGGCTAATGAAAAACTGTTTTTT
TRBV6-5,-,-,TRBJ1-1,CASKDTQNTEAFF,TGTGCCAGCAAAGACACACAGAACACTGAAGCTTTCTTT
TRBV10-3,-,TRBD1,TRBJ2-4,CAISESGGMKNIQYF,TGTGCCATCAGTGAGTCAGGGGGCATGAAAAACATTCAGTACTTC
TRBV14,many,-,TRBJ1-2,CASSHVSFPAGYTF,TGTGCCAGCAGCCACGTCTCATTCCCAGCGGGCTACACCTTC
TRBV5-4,-,TRBD2,TRBJ2-1,CASSSPSSGSSYNEQFF,TGTGCCAGCAGTTCTCCGTCTAGCGGGAGCTCCTACAATGAGCAGTTCTTC
TRBV27,-,TRBD1,TRBJ1-2,CASKQGEIWHGYTF,TGTGCCAGCAAGCAGGGGGAAATTTGGCATGGCTACACCTTC
TRBV29-1,once,TRBD2,TRBJ2-5,CSRGDQETQYF,TGCAGTCGGGGGGACCAAGAGACCCAGTACTTC